This T cell receptor (beta chain) was identified in a study of blood T cell repertoires in COVID-19. Study information: T cells, B-cell-depleted T cells, or PBMCs supplied cDNA or gDNA.

Original methodology: Nucleated cell counts were estimated from reference gene primer amplification. Here immunoSEQ multiplex PCR was the method, and the copy in TCRdb shows in-frame clones only, minus some. V and J calls and clone size follow that table, whereas D and trimming were derived from the DNA. The sample contains about 56,000 clones, 80% to 85% of which appear only once. Trimming took off 2 bases at V and 7 bases at J, with 9 bases between the two ends. The CDR3 sequence is 12 residues long. Germline V gene data show CDR1 as SGHRS and CDR2 as YFSETQ. Material for sequencing was peripheral blood. V is TRBV5-1 and J is TRBJ1-1, with D unclear. The receptor comes from an elderly woman with acute or convalescent COVID-19. CDR3 in amino acids: CASSLRGNEAFF. CDR3 DNA: TGCGCCAGCAGCTTACGAGGGAATGAAGCTTTCTTT.